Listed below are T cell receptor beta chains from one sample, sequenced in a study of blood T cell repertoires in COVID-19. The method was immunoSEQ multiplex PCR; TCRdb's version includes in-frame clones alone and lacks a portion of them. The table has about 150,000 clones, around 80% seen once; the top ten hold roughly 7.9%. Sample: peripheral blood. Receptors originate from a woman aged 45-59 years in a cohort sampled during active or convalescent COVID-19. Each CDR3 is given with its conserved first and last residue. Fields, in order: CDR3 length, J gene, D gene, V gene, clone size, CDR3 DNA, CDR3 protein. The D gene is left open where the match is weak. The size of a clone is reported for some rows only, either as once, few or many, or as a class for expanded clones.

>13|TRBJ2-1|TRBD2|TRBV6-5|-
TGTGCCAGCAGTCTACTAGCGGCCAATGAGCAGTTCTTC
CASSLLAANEQFF
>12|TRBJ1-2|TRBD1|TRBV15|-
TGTGCCACCAGAGGGGACAGACATGGCTACACCTTC
CATRGDRHGYTF
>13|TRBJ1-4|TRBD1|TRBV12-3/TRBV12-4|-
TGTGCCAGCACCCGGGACAGCCGGTCAGAACTGTTTTTT
CASTRDSRSELFF
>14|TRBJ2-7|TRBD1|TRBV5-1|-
TGCGCCAGCAGCTTCGGGACAGCGCTCTACGAGCAGTACTTC
CASSFGTALYEQYF
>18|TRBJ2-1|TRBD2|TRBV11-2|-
TGTGCCAGCAGTTGGACTAGCGGGGGCCCTAGCTCCTACAATGAGCAGTTCTTC
CASSWTSGGPSSYNEQFF
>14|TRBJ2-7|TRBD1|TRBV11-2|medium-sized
TGTGCCAGCAGCCGCCTGGGACAGGGCGACGAGCAGTACTTC
CASSRLGQGDEQYF
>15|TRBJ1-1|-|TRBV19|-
TGTGCCAGTAGCCGGAGTCGGGGGGCGAACACTGAAGCTTTCTTT
CASSRSRGANTEAFF
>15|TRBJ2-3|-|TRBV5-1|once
TGCGCCAGCAGCCCAGGGAGGGGGACCACAGATACGCAGTATTTT
CASSPGRGTTDTQYF
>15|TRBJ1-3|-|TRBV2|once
TGTGCCAGCAGTAGACACCCGGGGGCTGGAAACACCATATATTTT
CASSRHPGAGNTIYF
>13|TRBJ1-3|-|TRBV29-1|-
TGCAGCGTTGTCTCAGGGGCTGGAAACACCATATATTTT
CSVVSGAGNTIYF
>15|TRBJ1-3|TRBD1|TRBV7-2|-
TGTGCCAGCAAGGAGGGACAGGGCATATCAAACACCATATATTTT
CASKEGQGISNTIYF
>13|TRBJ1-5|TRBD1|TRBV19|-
TGTGCCACCCTCGGACAGGGGAATCAGCCCCAGCATTTT
CATLGQGNQPQHF
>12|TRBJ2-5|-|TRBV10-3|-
TGTGCCATCAGTGACGGAGAAGAGACCCAGTACTTC
CAISDGEETQYF
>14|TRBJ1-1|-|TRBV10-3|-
TGTGCCATCAGTAAGGACACCGTGAACACTGAAGCTTTCTTT
CAISKDTVNTEAFF
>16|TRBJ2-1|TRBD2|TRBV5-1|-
TGCGCCAGCAGCTTGGGACTAGCGGGGGGGCCAGGCGAGCAGTTCTTC
CASSLGLAGGPGEQFF
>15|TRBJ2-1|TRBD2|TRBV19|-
TGTGCCAGTAGCTCGGGACTAGCGGCCCACAATGAGCAGTTCTTC
CASSSGLAAHNEQFF
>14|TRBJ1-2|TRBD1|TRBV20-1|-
TGCAGTGCTAGTCGGCGACAGGGAGGAGTTGGCTACACCTTC
CSASRRQGGVGYTF
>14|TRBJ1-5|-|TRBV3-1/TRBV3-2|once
TGTGCCAGCAGCCAGGGGAGTCCGGATCAGCCCCAGCATTTT
CASSQGSPDQPQHF
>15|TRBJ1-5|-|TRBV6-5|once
TGTGCCAGCAGTTACGCCCGGGAACCCAATCAGCCCCAGCATTTT
CASSYAREPNQPQHF
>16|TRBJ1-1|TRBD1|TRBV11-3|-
TGTGCCAGCAGCACCGACAGGGTGGGAGAGAACACTGAAGCTTTCTTT
CASSTDRVGENTEAFF
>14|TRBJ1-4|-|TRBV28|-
TGTGCCAGCAGTTTGGGACAACCTAATGAAAAACTGTTTTTT
CASSLGQPNEKLFF
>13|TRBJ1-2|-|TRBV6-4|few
TGTGCCAGCAGAAAAGGGGTGGACTATGGCTACACCTTC
CASRKGVDYGYTF
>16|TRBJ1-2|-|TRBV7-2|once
TGTGCCAGCAGCTTATTCAGGGCAGGGGCAGGCTATGGCTACACCTTC
CASSLFRAGAGYGYTF
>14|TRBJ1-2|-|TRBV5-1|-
TGCGCCAGCAGCTGGACAGCTCTTAACTATGGCTACACCTTC
CASSWTALNYGYTF
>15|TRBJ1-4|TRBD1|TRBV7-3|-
TGTGCCAGCAGCTTAAGCGGACAGGGTCTGGAAAAACTGTTTTTT
CASSLSGQGLEKLFF
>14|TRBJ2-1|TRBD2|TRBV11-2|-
TGTGCCAGCAGCGGAGCGGGGGCCCACAATGAGCAGTTCTTC
CASSGAGAHNEQFF
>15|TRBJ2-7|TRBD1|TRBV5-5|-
TGTGCCAGCAGCTCCCGGGACAGGGTAATTGGCGAGCAGTACTTC
CASSSRDRVIGEQYF
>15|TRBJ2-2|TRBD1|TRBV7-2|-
TGTGCCAGCAGCCCCCGACAGGGGCGAACCGGGGAGCTGTTTTTT
CASSPRQGRTGELFF
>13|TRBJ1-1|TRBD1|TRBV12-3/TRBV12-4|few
TGTGCCAGCAGACAGGGGTTCTACACTGAAGCTTTCTTT
CASRQGFYTEAFF
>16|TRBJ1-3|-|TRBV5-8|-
TGTGCCAGCAGCATCACAGGGTTGAGCTCTGGAAACACCATATATTTT
CASSITGLSSGNTIYF
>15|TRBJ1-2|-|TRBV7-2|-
TGTGCCAGCAGCTTAGGGCAGGGTAGTAACTATGGCTACACCTTC
CASSLGQGSNYGYTF
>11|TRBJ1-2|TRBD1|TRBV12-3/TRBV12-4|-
TGTGCCAGCAGCCGACAGGGCGGCTACACCTTC
CASSRQGGYTF
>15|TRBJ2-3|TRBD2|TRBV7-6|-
TGTGCCAGCAGCCCCCGGGGGAGCGGGGAAGATACGCAGTATTTT
CASSPRGSGEDTQYF
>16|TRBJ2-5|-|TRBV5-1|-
TGCGCCAGCAGCTTGTTGTCTACCGCCGGGTGGGAGACCCAGTACTTC
CASSLLSTAGWETQYF
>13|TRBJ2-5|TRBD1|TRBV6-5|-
TGTGCCAGCAGGGGGACAGTAAAAGAGACCCAGTACTTC
CASRGTVKETQYF
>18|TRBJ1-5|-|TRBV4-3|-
TGCGCCAGCAGCCAAGGGTGGCGAGGGCCCTTTAGCAATCAGCCCCAGCATTTT
CASSQGWRGPFSNQPQHF
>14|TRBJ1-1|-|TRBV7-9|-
TGTGCCAGCAGCTTCGGCGGGTTGAACACTGAAGCTTTCTTT
CASSFGGLNTEAFF
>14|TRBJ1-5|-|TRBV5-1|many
TGCGCCAGCAGCTTAGGAGGGGGCAATCAGCCCCAGCATTTT
CASSLGGGNQPQHF
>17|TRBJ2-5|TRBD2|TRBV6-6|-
TGTGCCAGCAGTCGGACTTTGCGGGGGGCCTCCAAAGAGACCCAGTACTTC
CASSRTLRGASKETQYF
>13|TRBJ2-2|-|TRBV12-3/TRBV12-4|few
TGTGCCAGCAGTTTCGGTACCACCGGGGAGCTGTTTTTT
CASSFGTTGELFF
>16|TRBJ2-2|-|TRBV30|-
TGTGCCTGGAGTGTACAATGGACACGGAACACCGGGGAGCTGTTTTTT
CAWSVQWTRNTGELFF
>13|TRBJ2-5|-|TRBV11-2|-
TGTGCCAGCAGCTTAGGGGCCCAAGAGACCCAGTACTTC
CASSLGAQETQYF